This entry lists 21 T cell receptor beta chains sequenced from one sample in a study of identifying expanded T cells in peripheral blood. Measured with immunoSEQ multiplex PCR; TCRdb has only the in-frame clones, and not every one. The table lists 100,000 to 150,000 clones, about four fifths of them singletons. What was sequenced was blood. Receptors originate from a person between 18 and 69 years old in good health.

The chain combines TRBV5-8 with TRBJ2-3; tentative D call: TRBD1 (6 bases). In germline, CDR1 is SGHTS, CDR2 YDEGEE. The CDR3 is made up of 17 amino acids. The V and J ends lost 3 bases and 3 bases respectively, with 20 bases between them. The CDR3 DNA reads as TGTGCCAGCAGCTCATTACAGGGAAGTTCACGGACAGATACGCAGTATTTT. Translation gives CASSSLQGSSRTDTQYF.

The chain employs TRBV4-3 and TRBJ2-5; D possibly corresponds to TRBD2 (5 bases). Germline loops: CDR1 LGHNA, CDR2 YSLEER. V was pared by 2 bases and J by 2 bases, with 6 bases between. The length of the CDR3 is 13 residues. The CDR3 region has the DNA TGCGCCAGCAGCCAATCGGGGCAAGAGACCCAGTACTTC. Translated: CASSQSGQETQYF.

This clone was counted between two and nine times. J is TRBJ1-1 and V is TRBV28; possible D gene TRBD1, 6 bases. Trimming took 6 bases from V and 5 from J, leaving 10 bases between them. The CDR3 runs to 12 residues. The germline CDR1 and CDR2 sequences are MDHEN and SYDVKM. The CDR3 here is CASRKGVTEAFF. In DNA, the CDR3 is TGTGCCAGCAGAAAGGGGGTAACTGAAGCTTTCTTT.

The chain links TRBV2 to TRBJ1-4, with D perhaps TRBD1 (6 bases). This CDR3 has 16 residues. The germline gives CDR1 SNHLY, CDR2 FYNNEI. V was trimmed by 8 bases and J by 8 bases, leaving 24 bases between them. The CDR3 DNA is TGTGCCAGCGTCCCCCAAGGGTCGGGGGGCGGCGAAAAACTGTTTTTT. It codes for CASVPQGSGGGEKLFF.

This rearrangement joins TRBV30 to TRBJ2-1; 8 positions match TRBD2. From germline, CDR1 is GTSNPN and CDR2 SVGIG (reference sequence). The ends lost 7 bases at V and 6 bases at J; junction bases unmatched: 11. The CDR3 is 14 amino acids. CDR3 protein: CASSLAGGGNEQFF. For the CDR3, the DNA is TGTGCCTCCAGCTTGGCGGGGGGCGGCAATGAGCAGTTCTTC.

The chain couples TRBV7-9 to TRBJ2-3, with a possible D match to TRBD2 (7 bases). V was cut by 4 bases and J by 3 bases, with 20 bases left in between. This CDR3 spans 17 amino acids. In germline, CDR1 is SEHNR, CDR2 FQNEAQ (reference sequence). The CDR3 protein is CASSSPWVAGATDTQYF. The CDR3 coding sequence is TGTGCCAGCAGCTCCCCCTGGGTTGCGGGGGCAACAGATACGCAGTATTTT.

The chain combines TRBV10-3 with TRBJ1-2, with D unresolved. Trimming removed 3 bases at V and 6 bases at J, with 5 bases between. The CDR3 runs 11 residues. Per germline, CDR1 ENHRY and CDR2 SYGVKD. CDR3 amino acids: CAISDGHGYTF. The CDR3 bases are TGTGCCATCAGTGACGGGCATGGCTACACCTTC.

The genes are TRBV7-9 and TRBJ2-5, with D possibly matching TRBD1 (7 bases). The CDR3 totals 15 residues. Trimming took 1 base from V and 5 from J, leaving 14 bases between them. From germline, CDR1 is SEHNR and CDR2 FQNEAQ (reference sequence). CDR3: CASSLEEGAAETQYF. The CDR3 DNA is TGTGCCAGCAGCTTAGAGGAGGGGGCAGCGGAGACCCAGTACTTC.

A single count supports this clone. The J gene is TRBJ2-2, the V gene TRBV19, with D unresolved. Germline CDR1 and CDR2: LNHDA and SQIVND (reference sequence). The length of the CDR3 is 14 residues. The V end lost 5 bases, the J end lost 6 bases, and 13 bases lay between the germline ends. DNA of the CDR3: TGTGCCAGTAGTCCCAAACCCGGACCCGGGGAGCTGTTTTTT. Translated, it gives CASSPKPGPGELFF.

The CDR3 nucleotides are TGTGCCAGTTGGACGTCCAGTTCCTACGAGCAGTACTTC. Protein sequence: CASWTSSSYEQYF. This chain joins TRBV6-1 and TRBJ2-7; D gene unclear. Looked up from germline, CDR1 is MNHNS and CDR2 is SASEGT. V shed 9 bases and J shed 1 base, with 13 bases lying between them. This CDR3 is built from 13 residues.

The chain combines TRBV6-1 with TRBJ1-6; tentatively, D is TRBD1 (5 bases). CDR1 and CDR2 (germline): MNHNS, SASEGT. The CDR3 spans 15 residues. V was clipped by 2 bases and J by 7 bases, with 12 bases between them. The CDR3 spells CASSELISGNSPLHF. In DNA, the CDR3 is TGTGCCAGCAGTGAACTCATTTCAGGGAATTCACCCCTCCACTTT.

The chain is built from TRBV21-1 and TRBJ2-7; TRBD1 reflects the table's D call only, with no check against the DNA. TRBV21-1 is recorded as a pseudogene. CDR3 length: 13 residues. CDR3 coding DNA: TGTGCCATCCGGACATCGGTGACCTACGAGCAGTACTTC. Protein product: CAIRTSVTYEQYF.

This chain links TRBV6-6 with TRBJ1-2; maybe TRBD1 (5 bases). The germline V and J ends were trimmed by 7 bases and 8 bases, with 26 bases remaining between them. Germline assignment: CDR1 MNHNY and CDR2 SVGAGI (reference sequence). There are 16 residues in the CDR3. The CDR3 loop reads CASKTHGAGAPRGYTF. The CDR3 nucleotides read TGTGCCAGCAAAACACACGGGGCAGGAGCCCCTAGGGGCTACACCTTC.

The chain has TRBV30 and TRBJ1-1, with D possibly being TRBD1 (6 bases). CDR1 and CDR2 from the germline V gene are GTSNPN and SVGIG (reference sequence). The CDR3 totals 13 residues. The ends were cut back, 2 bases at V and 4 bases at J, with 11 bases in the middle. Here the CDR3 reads CAWSQGSATEAFF. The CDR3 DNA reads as TGTGCCTGGAGTCAGGGGTCGGCCACTGAAGCTTTCTTT. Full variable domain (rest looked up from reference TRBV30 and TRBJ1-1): SQTIHQWPATLVQPVGSPLSLECTVEGTSNPNLYWYRQAAGRGLQLLFYSVGIGQISSEVPQNLSASRPQDRQFILSSKKLLLSDSGFYLCAWSQGSATEAFFGQGTRLTVV.

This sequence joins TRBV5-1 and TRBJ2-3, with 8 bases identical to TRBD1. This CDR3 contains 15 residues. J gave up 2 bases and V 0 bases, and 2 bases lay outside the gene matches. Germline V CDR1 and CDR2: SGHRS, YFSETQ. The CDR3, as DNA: TGCGCCAGCAGCTTGGGGACAGGGACCACAGATACGCAGTATTTT. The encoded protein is CASSLGTGTTDTQYF.

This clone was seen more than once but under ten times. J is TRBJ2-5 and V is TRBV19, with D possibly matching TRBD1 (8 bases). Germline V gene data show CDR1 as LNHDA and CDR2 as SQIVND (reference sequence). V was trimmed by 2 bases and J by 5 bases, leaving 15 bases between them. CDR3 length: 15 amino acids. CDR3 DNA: TGTGCCAGTAGTATATTGGGAGGGGACAGGGAGACCCAGTACTTC. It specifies CASSILGGDRETQYF.

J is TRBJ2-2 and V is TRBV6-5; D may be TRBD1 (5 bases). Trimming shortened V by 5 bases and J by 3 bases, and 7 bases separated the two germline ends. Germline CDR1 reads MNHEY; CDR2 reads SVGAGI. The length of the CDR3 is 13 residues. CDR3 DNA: TGTGCCAGCAGTGAAGGGGACACCGGGGAGCTGTTTTTT. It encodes CASSEGDTGELFF.

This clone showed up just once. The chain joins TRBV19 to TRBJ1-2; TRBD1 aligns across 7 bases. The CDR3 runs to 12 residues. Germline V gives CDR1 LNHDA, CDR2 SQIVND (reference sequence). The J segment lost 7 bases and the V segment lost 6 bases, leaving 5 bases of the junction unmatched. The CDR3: CASSATGTGYTF. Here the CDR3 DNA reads TGTGCCAGTAGCGCGACAGGGACTGGCTACACCTTC.

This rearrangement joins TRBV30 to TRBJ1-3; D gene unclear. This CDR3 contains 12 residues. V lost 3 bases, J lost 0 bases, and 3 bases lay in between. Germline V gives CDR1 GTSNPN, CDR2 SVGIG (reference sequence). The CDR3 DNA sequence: TGTGCCTGGAGCCTCTCTGGAAACACCATATATTTT. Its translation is CAWSLSGNTIYF.

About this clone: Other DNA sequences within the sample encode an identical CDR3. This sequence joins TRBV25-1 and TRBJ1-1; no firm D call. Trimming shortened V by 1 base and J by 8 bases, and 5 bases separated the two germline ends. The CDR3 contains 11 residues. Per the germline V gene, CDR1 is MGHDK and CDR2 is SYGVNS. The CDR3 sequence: CASSEWREAFF. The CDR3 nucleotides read TGTGCCAGCAGTGAATGGAGGGAAGCTTTCTTT.

CDR3 residues: CASSHRLDNTDTQYF. CDR3 sequence (DNA): TGTGCCAGCAGCCACCGCTTAGATAACACAGATACGCAGTATTTT. The chain recombines TRBV7-2 with TRBJ2-3; D gene uncertain. Germline CDR1 reads SGHTA; CDR2 reads FQGNSA. V was clipped by 5 bases and J by 2 bases, with 14 bases between them. The CDR3 sequence is 15 residues long. Looking up the rest from reference TRBV7-2 and TRBJ2-3 gives the full variable domain: GAGVSQSPSNKVTEKGKDVELRCDPISGHTALYWYRQSLGQGLEFLIYFQGNSAPDKSGLPSDRFSAERTGGSVSTLTIQRTQQEDSAVYLCASSHRLDNTDTQYFGPGTRLTVL.